This T cell receptor (beta chain) was identified in a study of a mutant IDH1 vaccine in newly diagnosed glioma. For the study at large: Eight vaccinations were given in weeks 1, 3, 5, 7, 11, 15, 19 and 23.

V was shortened by 7 bases and J by 5 bases, with 20 bases between the two germline ends. The CDR3 runs 15 residues. In germline, CDR1 is LNHDA, CDR2 SQIVND (reference sequence). Time point in this sample: week 5, during vaccination. A single vaccine dose contained 300 ug of mutant IDH1 20-mer peptide, and topical imiquimod was used with it. As regards this clone: Its antigen is still unknown.

The table came from immunoSEQ multiplex PCR; TCRdb's copy has only in-frame clones and leaves some out. Of approximately 80,000 clones in the sample, 91% were seen once. The sample in question was PBMCs, obtained from a glioma patient whose treatment included an IDH1 peptide vaccine. The clonotype originates from a woman aged 45-65 years with glioma. The chain has TRBV19 and TRBJ1-2; D uncertain. The CDR3 protein is CASTPNEAGFYGYTF. As DNA, the CDR3 is TGTGCCAGTACCCCGAATGAGGCCGGGTTTTATGGCTACACCTTC.